This TCR beta chain was sequenced in a study of blood T cell repertoires in COVID-19. This clone was counted between two and nine times. Data came from immunoSEQ multiplex PCR; TCRdb stores just in-frame clones and leaves some out. Of under 500,000 clones listed, 85% to 90% were seen once; the top ten hold 1% to 1.3%. The V gene's germline CDR1 is LGHNT and CDR2 FRNRAP. This CDR3 is built from 15 residues. Trimming took 5 bases from V and 2 from J, leaving 12 bases between them. V and J are TRBV12-5 and TRBJ1-4; TRBD1 is a possible D gene (6 bases). The sequencing input was PBMCs or T cells enriched from blood (not recorded which). This TCR was sampled from a man in his thirties or forties who had recovered from COVID-19. In DNA, the CDR3 is TGTGCTAGTGGTGAGGGGGTCATTACTAATGAAAAACTGTTTTTT. Its protein is CASGEGVITNEKLFF.